What follows are 27 T cell receptor beta chains derived from one specimen sequenced in a study of OX40 agonist ivuxolimab in advanced cancers. Assay: immunoSEQ multiplex PCR; the TCRdb copy retains only in-frame clones and omits some. The table has tens of thousands of clones, about 88% seen once. The sample in question was CD4+ or CD8+ T cells sorted from blood, obtained in a trial of the OX40 agonist ivuxolimab. These receptors originate from an adult with an advanced solid tumor such as melanoma, head and neck, liver or kidney cancer.

V gene TRBV29-1 combines with J gene TRBJ1-5, with TRBD1 matching over 11 bases. The ends lost 4 bases at V and 6 bases at J; junction bases unmatched: 2. CDR3 length: 13 amino acids. Looked up from germline, CDR1 is SQVTM and CDR2 is ANQGSEA. Here the CDR3 reads CSVGDRGGQPQHF. The CDR3 DNA reads as TGCAGCGTTGGGGACAGGGGGGGTCAGCCCCAGCATTTT.

This clone was seen a handful of times. This rearrangement joins TRBV19 to TRBJ1-2, with 9 nucleotides matching TRBD1. Germline CDR1 reads LNHDA; CDR2 reads SQIVND (reference sequence). The CDR3 spans 16 residues. V was pared by 5 bases and J by 4 bases, with 11 bases of the junction left unmatched. In DNA, the CDR3 is TGTGCCAGTAGTTCCGGGACAGGGAATGAGGCCTATGGCTACACCTTC. This gives the protein CASSSGTGNEAYGYTF.

V usage is TRBV5-5 and J usage is TRBJ1-4, with D perhaps TRBD1 (5 bases). Trimming cost V 2 bases and J 5 bases, with 7 bases left between them. The germline V gene encodes CDR1 SGHKS and CDR2 YYEKEE (reference sequence). The CDR3 spans 13 residues. This CDR3 is CASSFEGNEKLFF. CDR3 nucleotides: TGTGCCAGCAGCTTTGAGGGGAATGAAAAACTGTTTTTT.

The chain uses TRBV9 and TRBJ1-2; 9 bases fit TRBD1. Germline V CDR1 and CDR2: SGDLS, YYNGEE. The V and J ends lost 2 bases and 8 bases, in that order; junction bases with no gene match: 7. This CDR3 is built from 14 residues. Written as DNA, the CDR3 is TGTGCCAGCAGCGTGTGGGACAGGGAAGGAGGCTACACCTTC. Translation: CASSVWDREGGYTF.

The chain combines TRBV4-1 with TRBJ1-2, with D tentatively TRBD1 (6 bases). This CDR3 region has 15 residues. Trimming cost V 7 bases and J 6 bases, with 21 bases left between them. Germline V gene data show CDR1 as MGHRA and CDR2 as YSYEKL. DNA of the CDR3: TGCGCCAGCACCTATTCCGACAGGTTGAGTCATGGCTACACCTTC. It yields the protein CASTYSDRLSHGYTF.

This clone has only a few counts. This sequence joins TRBV6-5 and TRBJ2-1; 8 nucleotides align to TRBD2. V gave up 6 bases and J gave up 4 bases; unmatched junction bases: 5. This CDR3 has 14 residues. Germline CDR1 reads MNHEY; CDR2 reads SVGAGI. The CDR3 coding sequence is TGTGCCAGCAGGGAAACTAGCGGTTACAATGAGCAGTTCTTC. Its protein product is CASRETSGYNEQFF.

The chain couples TRBV7-2 to TRBJ1-1, with D perhaps matching TRBD1 (6 bases). Germline CDR1 reads SGHTA; CDR2 reads FQGNSA. CDR3 length: 17 residues. V lost 6 bases and J lost 1, with 21 bases in between. The CDR3 reads CASRPGLWDTANTEAFF. The CDR3 nucleotides are TGTGCCAGCAGACCCGGTCTATGGGACACTGCGAACACTGAAGCTTTCTTT.

The J gene is TRBJ2-7, the V gene TRBV6-5; no reliable D call. Germline CDR1 reads MNHEY; CDR2 reads SVGAGI. This CDR3 has 16 amino acids. The V gene lost 2 bases and the J gene lost 5 bases, with 19 bases spanning the gap. The DNA for the CDR3 is TGTGCCAGCAGTTACGCTTTATCCACGATTCTTGACGAGCAGTACTTC. Its translation: CASSYALSTILDEQYF.

This clone has a handful of counts. The CDR3 nucleotides read TGTGCCAGCACCCCTAGGACAGGACTGGTGGGGAGTTCCTACGAGCAGTACTTC. This translates into CASTPRTGLVGSSYEQYF. V gene TRBV28 combines with J gene TRBJ2-7; 7 bases align to TRBD1. The J segment lost 1 base and the V segment lost 7 bases, leaving 19 bases of the junction unmatched. The CDR3 length is 18 residues. Germline V CDR1 and CDR2: MDHEN, SYDVKM.

CDR3 sequence: CASSFPGQGVTYNSPLHF. The CDR3, as DNA: TGTGCCAGCAGCTTCCCGGGACAGGGGGTGACCTATAATTCACCCCTCCACTTT. The rearrangement uses TRBV7-2 and TRBJ1-6; 11 bases agree with TRBD1. CDR1 is SGHTA and CDR2 is FQGNSA in the germline V gene. V lost 3 bases to trimming and J lost 2 bases; unmatched junction nucleotides: 6. The CDR3 has 18 amino acids.

This chain links TRBV5-4 with TRBJ2-3; 8 nucleotides match TRBD2. This CDR3 spans 16 amino acids. From germline, CDR1 is SGHNT and CDR2 YYREEE (reference sequence). Trimming took 0 bases from V and 3 from J; bases not matched to a gene: 6. The DNA for the CDR3 is TGTGCCAGCAGCTTGGCCGGGACTAGAGGGACAGATACGCAGTATTTT. It yields the protein CASSLAGTRGTDTQYF. Combining the CDR3 with reference TRBV5-4 and TRBJ2-3 gives the whole variable domain ETGVTQSPTHLIKTRGQQVTLRCSSQSGHNTVSWYQQALGQGPQFIFQYYREEENGRGNFPPRFSGLQFPNYSSELNVNALELDDSALYLCASSLAGTRGTDTQYFGPGTRLTVL.

This chain uses TRBV6-4 with TRBJ2-1; TRBD2 agrees at 11 bases. Germline V lookup: CDR1 MRHNA, CDR2 SNTAGT. The CDR3 length is 15 residues. V lost 5 bases to trimming and J lost 7 bases; unmatched junction nucleotides: 7. The CDR3 is CASSSLAGGRNEQFF. The CDR3 coding sequence is TGTGCCAGCAGTTCCCTAGCGGGGGGAAGGAATGAGCAGTTCTTC.

The chain combines TRBV13 with TRBJ2-7, with a possible D match to TRBD1 (5 bases). The CDR3 is 12 residues long. V lost 1 base and J lost 6, with 7 bases in between. Germline CDR1 and CDR2: PRHDT and FYEKMQ (reference sequence). CDR3 residues: CASSLARAEQYF. The CDR3 DNA reads TGTGCCAGCAGCTTAGCCAGGGCCGAGCAGTACTTC.

J is TRBJ1-3 and V is TRBV30; TRBD1 is a possible D gene (6 bases). Trimming stripped 7 bases from V and 2 bases from J, with 12 bases between. The germline gives CDR1 GTSNPN, CDR2 SVGIG (reference sequence). CDR3 length: 13 amino acids. In DNA form, the CDR3 reads TGTGCCTCGTCAGGGGTAACTGGAAACACCATATATTTT. This gives the protein CASSGVTGNTIYF.

This sequence joins TRBV2 and TRBJ1-2, with a possible D match to TRBD1 (5 bases). CDR1 and CDR2 (germline): SNHLY, FYNNEI. V dropped 9 bases and J dropped 4 bases, with 27 bases sitting between them. The CDR3 sequence is 17 residues long. The CDR3 loop reads CARDSSQIQGRGYGYTF. The CDR3, as DNA: TGTGCCAGAGACTCCAGCCAGATTCAGGGCCGTGGCTATGGCTACACCTTC.

V and J are TRBV6-6 and TRBJ1-6, with 9 positions matching TRBD1. Germline-derived CDR1 and CDR2 are MNHNY and SVGAGI (reference sequence). CDR3 length: 16 residues. The V gene end was trimmed by 5 bases and the J gene end by 10 bases; junction bases not matched to a gene: 12. The DNA for the CDR3 is TGTGCCAGCAGTACGACCGGGACAGGGCACGGATCACCCCTCCACTTT. Translating it yields CASSTTGTGHGSPLHF.

The chain uses TRBV6-5 and TRBJ2-7; D is unclear. This CDR3 has 14 residues. Germline V gene data show CDR1 as MNHEY and CDR2 as SVGAGI. V lost 0 bases, J lost 1 base, and 7 bases lay in between. The CDR3 here is CASSYSTVSYEQYF. The CDR3 coding sequence is TGTGCCAGCAGTTACTCGACGGTATCCTACGAGCAGTACTTC.

This clone was seen just once. CDR3 sequence (DNA): TGTGCCAGCAGTTTGACACCCCAATCCTACGAGCAGTACTTC. Its translation is CASSLTPQSYEQYF. The V call is TRBV6-5, the J call TRBJ2-7; D is unresolved. Between the trimmed V and J ends, which lost 4 bases and 1 base, there was a span of 11 bases. The CDR3 has 14 residues. CDR1 MNHEY and CDR2 SVGAGI come from the germline V gene.

J is TRBJ2-2 and V is TRBV4-1, with D possibly matching TRBD2 (6 bases). CDR3 length: 15 residues. Germline V CDR1 and CDR2: MGHRA, YSYEKL. Trimming removed 6 bases from V and 7 bases from J, with 18 bases in between. CDR3 in amino acids: CASSPQLAGGGELFF. CDR3 in DNA: TGCGCCAGCAGTCCACAACTAGCAGGTGGCGGGGAGCTGTTTTTT.

The J gene is TRBJ1-5, the V gene TRBV6-5; D may be TRBD1 (5 bases). V was trimmed by 5 bases and J by 10 bases, leaving 21 bases between them. The germline V gene encodes CDR1 MNHEY and CDR2 SVGAGI. CDR3 length: 15 residues. The CDR3 loop is CASSRQRPPDRPQHF. In DNA form, the CDR3 reads TGTGCCAGCAGTAGACAGAGACCACCGGATCGCCCCCAGCATTTT.

This chain connects TRBV19 to TRBJ1-5, with TRBD1 as a possible D gene (5 bases). V was cut by 5 bases and J by 3 bases, with 11 bases left in between. The CDR3 has 14 amino acids. Germline lookup yields CDR1 LNHDA and CDR2 SQIVND (reference sequence). CDR3 nucleotide sequence: TGTGCCAGTAGTCCCACAGGAGACAATCAGCCCCAGCATTTT. Its protein product is CASSPTGDNQPQHF.

This chain uses TRBV6-1 with TRBJ2-1; D perhaps matches TRBD2 (5 bases). The CDR3 is 16 residues long. Looked up from germline, CDR1 is MNHNS and CDR2 is SASEGT. V dropped 4 bases and J dropped 4 bases, with 17 bases sitting between them. CDR3 DNA sequence: TGTGCCAGCAGTGGAAGCGGACCCGTCGGGTACAATGAGCAGTTCTTC. Translating gives CASSGSGPVGYNEQFF.

This clone was detected only once. The chain combines TRBV5-4 with TRBJ2-7, with D unresolved. The CDR3 has 11 amino acids. V lost 3 bases, J lost 4 bases, and 5 bases lay in between. CDR1 is SGHNT and CDR2 is YYREEE in the germline V gene (reference sequence). This chain's CDR3 is CASSSRYEQYF. CDR3 in DNA: TGTGCCAGCAGCTCACGATACGAGCAGTACTTC.

This chain links TRBV27 with TRBJ1-6; D is unresolved. The V end lost 2 bases, the J end lost 3 bases, and 8 bases lay between the germline ends. The CDR3 loop spans 15 amino acids. The germline gives CDR1 MNHEY, CDR2 SMNVEV (reference sequence). CDR3 bases: TGTGCCAGCAGTTTAGGGCCAGGCTATAATTCACCCCTCCACTTT. This encodes CASSLGPGYNSPLHF.

This clone was counted a few times. V gene TRBV11-3 combines with J gene TRBJ1-2, with 7 bases identical to TRBD1. CDR3 size: 15 residues. Germline V gene lookup returns CDR1 SGHNT and CDR2 YENEEA. V shed 0 bases and J 4 bases; nucleotides not matched to a gene: 5. CDR3 sequence reads: CASSLETGDSYGYTF. CDR3 coding DNA: TGTGCCAGCAGCTTAGAAACAGGGGACTCCTATGGCTACACCTTC.

This chain links TRBV4-3 with TRBJ1-3; a possible D gene is TRBD1 (5 bases). V lost 0 bases and J lost 3, with 12 bases in between. From germline, CDR1 is LGHNA and CDR2 YSLEER. The CDR3 totals 16 residues. This CDR3 reads CASSQDNGGSGNTIYF. CDR3 sequence (DNA): TGCGCCAGCAGCCAAGATAACGGGGGTAGTGGAAACACCATATATTTT.

The chain has TRBV19 and TRBJ1-5, with D perhaps TRBD1 (6 bases). Per germline, CDR1 LNHDA and CDR2 SQIVND (reference sequence). With 1 base removed from V and 4 bases from J, the gap between germline ends came to 14 bases. The CDR3 length is 16 residues. The CDR3 is CASSIGGTLPNQPQHF. The CDR3 nucleotides read TGTGCCAGTAGTATAGGGGGGACATTACCGAATCAGCCCCAGCATTTT.